These 9 T cell receptor beta chains share one sample of origin, sequenced in a study of blood T cells in healthy people across ages. Then a second PCR, running about 6 to 11 cycles, was carried out with a sample-barcoded 5' primer and a J-beta primer mix. Each CDR3 protein is one row after TCRdb ran MiXCR on the 5' RACE reads. This table holds 650,000 to 1,000,000 distinct CDR3 sequences, around 36% found once. Input material: blood. The source of these receptors is a man between 18 and 29 years old in good health.

The genes are TRBV15 and TRBJ1-5, with D possibly matching TRBD1 (5 bases). Germline CDR1 LNHNV, CDR2 YYDKDF (reference sequence). The CDR3 covers 16 residues. The V end lost 2 bases, the J end lost 4 bases, and 15 bases lay between the germline ends. Here the CDR3 reads CATSRLGGLRNQPQHF. CDR3 coding DNA: TGTGCCACCAGCAGATTGGGGGGTCTCAGAAATCAGCCCCAGCATTTT.

This clonotype turned up a few times. The rearrangement joins TRBV7-8 to TRBJ2-1; a weak D match, TRBD2 (6 bases). CDR1 SGHVS and CDR2 FQNEAQ come from the germline V gene. V was shortened by 6 bases and J by 0 bases, with 15 bases between the two germline ends. CDR3 length equals 16 residues. CDR3 region: CASSRETGSSYNEQFF. CDR3 bases: TGTGCCAGCAGTCGGGAGACGGGGAGCTCCTACAATGAGCAGTTCTTC.

The chain couples TRBV5-1 to TRBJ2-3, with 10 bases matching TRBD1. Trimming cost V 4 bases and J 5 bases; bases outside gene matches: 4. This CDR3 comprises 14 residues. From germline, CDR1 is SGHRS and CDR2 YFSETQ. The CDR3 nucleotides read TGCGCCAGCAGCGCGGACAGGGGGGGAGATACGCAGTATTTT. This gives the protein CASSADRGGDTQYF.

The V call is TRBV6-1, the J call TRBJ1-6, with TRBD1 identical over 8 bases. Per germline, CDR1 MNHNS and CDR2 SASEGT. The junction had 7 bases not matched to a gene; V was cut back by 5 bases and J by 10 bases. The CDR3 runs to 14 residues. Written as DNA, the CDR3 is TGTGCCAGCAGTCCAGGGGGCGCGGTGTCACCCCTCCACTTT. Translating gives CASSPGGAVSPLHF.

This clonotype occurred many times. This rearrangement joins TRBV7-2 to TRBJ2-1; the match to TRBD1 covers 8 bases. CDR1 is SGHTA and CDR2 is FQGNSA in the germline V gene. Trimming at V came to 3 bases and at J to 8 bases, leaving 3 bases not matched to a gene. The CDR3 totals 13 residues. The CDR3: CASSLDRADEQFF. For the CDR3, the DNA is TGTGCCAGCAGCTTGGACAGGGCCGATGAGCAGTTCTTC.

CDR3 amino acids: CASSQDLRSGELFF. CDR3 in DNA: TGCGCCAGCAGCCAAGACTTACGCTCCGGGGAGCTGTTTTTT. The V call is TRBV4-3, the J call TRBJ2-2, with D unclear. Germline CDR1 is LGHNA and CDR2 is YSLEER. This CDR3 spans 14 amino acids. Trimming pared 0 bases from V and 6 bases from J, leaving 8 bases between.

This clonotype was found a few times. This chain connects TRBV5-6 to TRBJ1-1; D is uncertain. CDR1 is SGHDT and CDR2 is YYEEEE in the germline V gene. The CDR3 is 16 residues long. Trimming cost V 4 bases and J 6 bases, with 22 bases left between them. Written as DNA, the CDR3 is TGTGCCAGCAGCCCCCGTGAGACCCACGGACGCGCTGAAGCTTTCTTT. Its protein product is CASSPRETHGRAEAFF.

V and J are TRBV7-6 and TRBJ1-5; D is unresolved. Germline V gene sequence: CDR1 SGHVS, CDR2 FNYEAQ. Trimming shortened V by 1 base and J by 7 bases, and 11 bases separated the two germline ends. CDR3 length: 14 amino acids. Here the CDR3 reads CASSLGPDGQPQHF. The DNA for the CDR3 is TGTGCCAGCAGCTTAGGCCCAGATGGGCAGCCCCAGCATTTT.

This chain uses TRBV4-1 with TRBJ1-5, with D unresolved. This CDR3 is 15 amino acids long. CDR1 is MGHRA and CDR2 is YSYEKL in the germline V gene. V was clipped by 2 bases and J by 2 bases, with 10 bases between them. The CDR3 region has the DNA TGCGCCAGCAGCCAACCGTGGGGAGGCAATCAGCCCCAGCATTTT. It specifies CASSQPWGGNQPQHF.